What follows are 20 T cell receptor beta chains derived from one specimen sequenced in a study of CD8 T cells in ankylosing spondylitis. MiXCR was run by TCRdb on the 5' RACE reads, yielding one entry per CDR3 protein. This repertoire shows about 240,000 distinct CDR3 sequences, roughly 8.6% found once; its top ten account for under 7.5%. The sequenced sample consisted of blood, either unsorted or a sorted T cell fraction (not recorded which). These receptors were obtained from a male donor with ankylosing spondylitis or in good health (not recorded which).

This clonotype was seen many times. The rearrangement links TRBV6-2 or TRBV6-3 to TRBJ2-7, with a possible D match to TRBD1 (5 bases). V was shortened by 5 bases and J by 2 bases, with 19 bases between the two germline ends. The germline V gene encodes CDR1 MNHEY and CDR2 SVGEGT. This CDR3 has 16 residues. CDR3 nucleotides: TGTGCCAGCAGTACCGGGTCCCGGACAAGTACCTACGAGCAGTACTTC. As protein: CASSTGSRTSTYEQYF.

This clonotype was detected ten times or more. This rearrangement joins TRBV5-1 to TRBJ1-5; no clear D gene. This CDR3 comprises 14 residues. Trimming took off 2 bases at V and 2 bases at J, with 8 bases between the two ends. Germline CDR1 SGHRS, CDR2 YFSETQ. The CDR3 sequence: CASSFGDGNQPQHF. The CDR3 DNA reads TGCGCCAGCAGCTTTGGGGATGGCAATCAGCCCCAGCATTTT.

The chain couples TRBV7-8 to TRBJ2-3, with TRBD1 matching over 8 bases. From germline, CDR1 is SGHVS and CDR2 FQNEAQ. V shed 5 bases and J 4 bases; nucleotides not matched to a gene: 11. There are 16 residues in the CDR3. In nucleotides, the CDR3 is TGTGCCAGCAGCCCAGGGGCAGGGGGCGCCGCAGATACGCAGTATTTT. It is translated as CASSPGAGGAADTQYF.

This clonotype was detected a few times. The genes are TRBV5-6 and TRBJ2-7; 11 bases match TRBD2. The V gene's germline CDR1 is SGHDT and CDR2 YYEEEE. This CDR3 is 16 amino acids long. Trimming at V came to 4 bases and at J to 0 bases, leaving 6 bases not matched to a gene. The CDR3 here is CASSVGLAASSYEQYF. In nucleotides, the CDR3 is TGTGCCAGCAGCGTGGGACTAGCGGCCAGCTCCTACGAGCAGTACTTC. The whole variable domain, filled in from reference TRBV5-6 and TRBJ2-7, reads DAGVTQSPTHLIKTRGQQVTLRCSPKSGHDTVSWYQQALGQGPQFIFQYYEEEERQRGNFPDRFSGHQFPNYSSELNVNALLLGDSALYLCASSVGLAASSYEQYFGPGTRLTVT.

This clonotype was picked up many times. The gene calls are TRBV25-1 and TRBJ2-1; 10 bases are shared with TRBD2. The length of the CDR3 is 15 residues. Per the germline V gene, CDR1 is MGHDK and CDR2 is SYGVNS. V dropped 5 bases and J dropped 3; count of bases not matched to a gene: 4. The CDR3 DNA sequence: TGTGCCAGCAGTACCTGGACTAGCGGCTACAATGAGCAGTTCTTC. It yields the protein CASSTWTSGYNEQFF.

The V call is TRBV11-2, the J call TRBJ1-2; TRBD1 aligns across 9 bases. CDR1 is SGHAT, CDR2 FQNNGV, per germline. The V gene end was trimmed by 2 bases and the J gene end by 3 bases; junction bases not matched to a gene: 1. The CDR3 loop spans 14 amino acids. The CDR3 reads CASSLNRGHYGYTF. Written as DNA, the CDR3 is TGTGCCAGCAGCTTAAACAGGGGGCACTATGGCTACACCTTC.

This clonotype turned up a few times. This chain uses TRBV25-1 with TRBJ2-3; tentatively, D is TRBD2 (6 bases). V was pared by 0 bases and J by 7 bases, with 20 bases between. The CDR3 consists of 17 residues. Germline loops: CDR1 MGHDK, CDR2 SYGVNS. CDR3 sequence: CASSEYMSWTTRHTQYF. CDR3 nucleotides: TGTGCCAGCAGTGAATATATGAGTTGGACTACCAGGCATACGCAGTATTTT. The variable domain in full, completed from reference TRBV25-1 and TRBJ2-3, reads EADIYQTPRYLVIGTGKKITLECSQTMGHDKMYWYQQDPGMELHLIHYSYGVNSTEKGDLSSESTVSRIRTEHFPLTLESARPSHTSQYLCASSEYMSWTTRHTQYFGPGTRLTVL.

As DNA, the CDR3 is TGTGCCAGCAGCCAAGGGACTGCGAATGAGCAGTTCTTC. This codes for CASSQGTANEQFF. This chain joins TRBV7-9 and TRBJ2-1, with a weak D call TRBD2 (6 bases). Germline V gene sequence: CDR1 SEHNR, CDR2 FQNEAQ (reference sequence). There are 13 residues in the CDR3. V was trimmed by 5 bases and J by 7 bases, leaving 12 bases between them.

Ten or more counts support this clonotype. The DNA for the CDR3 is TGCGCCAGCAGCCACGATACTAGCGGCATCCGAGAGACCCAGTACTTC. Translating gives CASSHDTSGIRETQYF. The chain couples TRBV4-1 to TRBJ2-5; 8 bases fit TRBD2. V gave up 3 bases and J gave up 4 bases; unmatched junction bases: 10. Germline CDR1 MGHRA, CDR2 YSYEKL. CDR3 length: 16 amino acids.

A remark on this clonotype: This may come from a read error, since a much larger clone is one base off. The V gene is TRBV11-2, the J gene TRBJ2-1; no firm D call. This CDR3 has 13 residues. Germline CDR1 is SGHAT and CDR2 is FQNNGV. The DNA for the CDR3 is TGTGCCAGCAGCCCGTCGGGTTACAATGAGGAGTTCTTC. Residues: CASSPSGYNEEFF. The full variable domain, rest sourced from reference TRBV11-2 and TRBJ2-1, is EAGVAQSPRYKIIEKRQSVAFWCNPISGHATLYWYQQILGQGPKLLIQFQNNGVVDDSQLPKDRFSAERLKGVDSTLKIQPAKLEDSAVYLCASSPSGYNEEFFGPGTRLTVL.

This clonotype has a handful of counts. The chain couples TRBV4-3 to TRBJ2-7; no clear D gene. CDR1 is LGHNA, CDR2 YSLEER, per germline. V dropped 0 bases and J dropped 1 base, with 10 bases sitting between them. This CDR3 is 15 amino acids long. In nucleotides, the CDR3 is TGCGCCAGCAGCCAAGATCTCGGGCAGTCCTACGAGCAGTACTTC. It is translated as CASSQDLGQSYEQYF.

This clonotype was picked up a small number of times. In DNA form, the CDR3 reads TGTGCCATCAGTGAACAGGGGGGCCAAGAGACCCAGTACTTC. This codes for CAISEQGGQETQYF. The rearrangement joins TRBV10-3 to TRBJ2-5, with 8 bases that match TRBD1. There are 14 residues in the CDR3. V shed 3 bases and J 1 base; nucleotides not matched to a gene: 1. CDR1 is ENHRY, CDR2 SYGVKD, per germline.

At least ten counts were recorded for this clonotype. The V gene is TRBV6-4, the J gene TRBJ2-3; either TRBD1 or TRBD2 may supply D (6 bases each). CDR1 and CDR2 (germline): MRHNA, SNTAGT. Trimming shortened V by 2 bases and J by 2 bases, and 11 bases separated the two germline ends. The CDR3 consists of 15 residues. CDR3 in amino acids: CASSDGGRNTDTQYF. CDR3 in DNA: TGTGCCAGCAGTGACGGGGGGCGGAACACAGATACGCAGTATTTT.

This clonotype occurred a few times. V gene TRBV18 combines with J gene TRBJ1-3, with D unresolved. Germline-derived CDR1 and CDR2 are KGHSH and LQKENI. The ends were cut back, 3 bases at V and 0 bases at J, with 9 bases in the middle. The CDR3 runs 15 residues. CDR3 region: CASSPNQFSGNTIYF. As DNA, the CDR3 is TGTGCCAGCTCACCTAACCAGTTCTCTGGAAACACCATATATTTT.

This clonotype turned up a few times. J is TRBJ2-7 and V is TRBV20-1; 8 bases map to TRBD1. Germline CDR1 reads DFQATT; CDR2 reads SNEGSKA (reference sequence). The CDR3 has 15 residues. Unmatched junction bases numbered 10, after V lost 3 bases and J lost 3 bases. CDR3 sequence reads: CSASLRTGSNYEQYF. The CDR3 DNA sequence: TGCAGTGCTAGCCTCAGGACAGGGTCGAACTACGAGCAGTACTTC.

This clonotype appeared many times. This chain links TRBV27 with TRBJ2-3, with a weak D call TRBD1 (6 bases). V shed 4 bases and J shed 0 bases, with 11 bases lying between them. Germline V gives CDR1 MNHEY, CDR2 SMNVEV (reference sequence). The CDR3 loop spans 15 amino acids. CDR3 sequence reads: CASSWTALSTDTQYF. CDR3 sequence (DNA): TGTGCCAGCAGTTGGACAGCCCTTAGCACAGATACGCAGTATTTT.

Many counts were recorded for this clonotype. The chain has TRBV6-2 or TRBV6-3 and TRBJ1-1, with TRBD1 matching 9 bases. Trimming cost V 0 bases and J 1 base; bases outside gene matches: 21. The CDR3 is made up of 22 amino acids. Germline V gene data show CDR1 as MNHEY and CDR2 as SVGEGT. The CDR3, as DNA: TGTGCCAGCAGTTACTCGTCCGGTACAGGGGGCGCATTTGTGGCCGGGAACACTGAAGCTTTCTTT. This codes for CASSYSSGTGGAFVAGNTEAFF.

The gene calls are TRBV7-2 and TRBJ2-6; D ambiguous. Germline loops: CDR1 SGHTA, CDR2 FQGNSA. Trimming removed 5 bases from V and 5 bases from J, with 13 bases in between. The CDR3 contains 15 residues. CDR3 sequence (DNA): TGTGCCAGCAGCCTCGGATCCGCCAGGGCCAACGTCCTGACTTTC. This codes for CASSLGSARANVLTF.

This clonotype was observed many times. The chain uses TRBV19 and TRBJ2-1; D possibly corresponds to TRBD1 (6 bases). V lost 3 bases and J lost 4, with 10 bases in between. This CDR3 comprises 14 residues. Per the germline V gene, CDR1 is LNHDA and CDR2 is SQIVND (reference sequence). Here the CDR3 reads CASSIRDKYNEQFF. The CDR3 DNA sequence: TGTGCCAGTAGTATCCGGGACAAATACAATGAGCAGTTCTTC.

This rearrangement joins TRBV2 to TRBJ2-7; D unresolved. The length of the CDR3 is 13 residues. The germline V gene encodes CDR1 SNHLY and CDR2 FYNNEI. V dropped 6 bases and J dropped 1 base, with 10 bases sitting between them. This chain's CDR3 is CASRPDGSYEQYF. CDR3 coding DNA: TGTGCCAGCAGGCCGGACGGTTCCTACGAGCAGTACTTC.